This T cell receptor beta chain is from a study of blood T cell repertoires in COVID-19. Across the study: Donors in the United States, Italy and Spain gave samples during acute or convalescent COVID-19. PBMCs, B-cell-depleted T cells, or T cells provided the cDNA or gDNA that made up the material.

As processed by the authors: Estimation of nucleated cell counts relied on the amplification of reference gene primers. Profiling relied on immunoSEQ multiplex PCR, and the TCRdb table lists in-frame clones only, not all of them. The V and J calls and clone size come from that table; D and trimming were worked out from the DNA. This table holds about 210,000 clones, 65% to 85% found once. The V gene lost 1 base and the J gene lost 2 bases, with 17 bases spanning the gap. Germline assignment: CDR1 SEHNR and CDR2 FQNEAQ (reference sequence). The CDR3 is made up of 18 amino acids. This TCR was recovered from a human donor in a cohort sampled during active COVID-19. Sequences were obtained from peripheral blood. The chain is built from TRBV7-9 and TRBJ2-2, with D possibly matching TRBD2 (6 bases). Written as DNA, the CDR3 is TGTGCCAGCAGCTTAGGAAGTCCGGGACTCACTAACACCGGGGAGCTGTTTTTT. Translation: CASSLGSPGLTNTGELFF.